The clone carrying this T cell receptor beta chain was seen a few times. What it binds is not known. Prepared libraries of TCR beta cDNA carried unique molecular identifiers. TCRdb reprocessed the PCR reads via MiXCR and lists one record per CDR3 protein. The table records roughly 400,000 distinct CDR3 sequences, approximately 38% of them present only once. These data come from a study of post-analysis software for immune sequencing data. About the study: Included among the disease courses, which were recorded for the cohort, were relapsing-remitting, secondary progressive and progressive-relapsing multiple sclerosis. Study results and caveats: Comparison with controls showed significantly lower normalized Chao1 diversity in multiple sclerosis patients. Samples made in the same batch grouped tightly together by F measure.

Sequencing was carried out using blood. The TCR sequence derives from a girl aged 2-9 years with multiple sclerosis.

CDR3 protein: CAISDGTGKRLNEQFF. The CDR3 DNA is TGTGCCATCAGTGACGGGACAGGGAAGCGATTGAATGAGCAGTTCTTC. V is TRBV10-3 and J is TRBJ2-1; TRBD1 agrees at 9 bases. CDR1 is ENHRY and CDR2 is SYGVKD in the germline V gene. The length of the CDR3 is 16 residues. Unmatched junction bases numbered 10, after V lost 3 bases and J lost 7 bases.